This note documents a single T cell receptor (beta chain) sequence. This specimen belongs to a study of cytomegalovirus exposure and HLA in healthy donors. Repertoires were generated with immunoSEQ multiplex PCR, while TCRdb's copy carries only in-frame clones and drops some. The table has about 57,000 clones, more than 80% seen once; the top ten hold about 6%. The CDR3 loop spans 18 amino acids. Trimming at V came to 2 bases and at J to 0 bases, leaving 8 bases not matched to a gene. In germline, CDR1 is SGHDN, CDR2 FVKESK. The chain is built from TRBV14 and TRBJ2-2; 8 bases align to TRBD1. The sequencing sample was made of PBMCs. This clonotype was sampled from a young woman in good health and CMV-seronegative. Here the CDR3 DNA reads TGTGCCAGCAGCCAACTAGGACAGGGTATTTCGAACACCGGGGAGCTGTTTTTT. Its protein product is CASSQLGQGISNTGELFF. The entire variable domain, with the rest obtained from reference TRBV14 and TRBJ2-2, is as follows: EAGVTQFPSHSVIEKGQTVTLRCDPISGHDNLYWYRRVMGKEIKFLLHFVKESKQDESGMPNNRFLAERTGGTYSTLKVQPAELEDSGVYFCASSQLGQGISNTGELFFGEGSRLTVL.